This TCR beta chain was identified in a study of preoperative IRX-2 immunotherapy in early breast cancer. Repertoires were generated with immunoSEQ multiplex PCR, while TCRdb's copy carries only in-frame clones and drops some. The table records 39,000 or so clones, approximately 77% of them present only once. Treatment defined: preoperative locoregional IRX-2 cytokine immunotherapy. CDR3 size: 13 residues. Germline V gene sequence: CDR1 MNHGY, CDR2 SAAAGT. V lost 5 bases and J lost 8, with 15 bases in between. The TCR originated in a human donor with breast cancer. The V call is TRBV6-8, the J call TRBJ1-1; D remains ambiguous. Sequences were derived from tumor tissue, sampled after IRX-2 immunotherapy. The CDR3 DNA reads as TGTGCCAGCAGTGCACGAGGACGGATCGAAGCTTTCTTT. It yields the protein CASSARGRIEAFF.